These T cell receptor beta chains were read from a single sample in a study of graft-versus-host responses after intestinal transplantation. Assay used: immunoSEQ multiplex PCR; TCRdb lists only in-frame clones, some missing. The sample lists 100,000 or so clones, about nine tenths occurring once. These receptors lack a known antigen. The specimen comprised unstimulated CD4+ T cells sorted from spleen or lymph node cells, sampled before transplant. These receptors originate from a human donor who was the organ donor for an intestinal transplant. CDR3s include the opening cysteine and the closing phenylalanine or tryptophan. The D gene is left open where the match is weak. Some rows have no size entry. The others give once, few or many, or a class for an expanded clone.

TRBV25-1,13,.,TRBJ2-7,.,CASSDWAIYEQYF
TRBV1,15,.,TRBJ2-3,.,CTSLTRLAATDTQYF
TRBV18,16,.,TRBJ2-3,TRBD2,CASSPLAGGETDTQYF
TRBV14,14,.,TRBJ2-7,.,CASSQDYGLYEQYF
TRBV7-7,15,.,TRBJ2-3,TRBD1,CASSLGGQVTDTQYF
TRBV7-9,13,.,TRBJ1-6,.,CASSRDSYSPLHF
TRBV5-4,19,.,TRBJ2-3,TRBD2,CASSRIRRGAPPITDTQYF
TRBV7-9,15,.,TRBJ1-3,.,CASSLGADSGNTIYF
TRBV6-5,13,.,TRBJ2-1,TRBD1,CASRPDRGGEQFF
TRBV7-9,15,.,TRBJ2-5,.,CASTSGDRSQETQYF
TRBV6-5,15,.,TRBJ1-2,TRBD1,CASSLTGTGHYGYTF
TRBV6-1,14,.,TRBJ1-1,.,CASSTLGGGPEAFF
TRBV19,13,.,TRBJ1-2,.,CASSMRQRYGYTF
TRBV19,17,.,TRBJ2-4,.,CASSFGGLRVAKNIQYF
TRBV5-1,14,.,TRBJ2-1,TRBD2,CASSLGGGKYEQFF
TRBV19,13,.,TRBJ2-7,TRBD1,CASGVRTGIGQYF
TRBV5-6,15,.,TRBJ1-4,.,CASSIYRVVAGKLFF
TRBV9,16,few,TRBJ1-3,TRBD1,CASSVAGSGQGNTIYF
TRBV5-1,16,.,TRBJ1-3,TRBD1,CASSPTTGNSGNTIYF
TRBV5-8,13,.,TRBJ2-7,TRBD1,CASRVTGGYEQYF
TRBV7-2,19,.,TRBJ2-1,TRBD2,CASSLAVRTSGERGNEQFF
TRBV4-1,15,.,TRBJ2-1,.,CASSQQPPGTNEQFF
TRBV7-2,14,.,TRBJ1-2,.,CASSLVAFNYGYTF
TRBV14,15,.,TRBJ1-6,TRBD1,CASRRDRLQNSPLHF
TRBV2,16,.,TRBJ2-7,.,CARNGQSPSLIYEQYF
TRBV28,16,.,TRBJ2-3,TRBD1,CASSSSGTGGRLAQYF
TRBV7-9,16,.,TRBJ2-5,.,CASSEGWTPRQETQYF
TRBV30,14,.,TRBJ1-1,.,CAWSVQGAHTEAFF
TRBV5-4,15,.,TRBJ2-5,.,CASGAGGNDRETQYF
TRBV5-3,14,.,TRBJ1-4,TRBD1,CARSSNRGGEKLFF
TRBV30,13,.,TRBJ1-5,.,CAWSQRGGQPQHF
TRBV5-6,15,.,TRBJ2-7,TRBD2,CASSRTSGETYEQYF
TRBV5-3,18,.,TRBJ2-7,TRBD1,CARSPGTEVSPSQYEQYF
TRBV6-1,13,.,TRBJ1-3,.,CASSARSGNTIYF
TRBV7-2,16,.,TRBJ2-5,.,CASSLPAGQYQETQYF
TRBV29-1,15,.,TRBJ2-1,TRBD1,CSVEAWTGPYNEQFF
TRBV5-1,14,.,TRBJ1-1,.,CASSLGLPNTEAFF
TRBV5-6,14,.,.,.,CASSLRTKSYEQYF
TRBV27,13,.,TRBJ2-5,TRBD1,CASSWTGQETQYF
TRBV11-3,16,.,TRBJ2-2,TRBD2,CASSASPGGSAGELFF
TRBV4-2,16,.,TRBJ2-3,TRBD2,CASSQATSGGADTQYF
TRBV27,13,.,TRBJ2-7,.,CASSARASYEQYF
TRBV9,16,.,TRBJ2-5,TRBD2,CASSPRTSGGEETQYF
TRBV5-1,16,.,TRBJ2-1,.,CASSSAAGMSYNEQFF
TRBV29-1,13,.,TRBJ2-3,TRBD2,CSGGLAITDTQYF
TRBV7-2,17,.,TRBJ2-2,TRBD2,CASSLGGGGPNTGELFF